A selection of T cell receptor beta chains follows, all from one sample in a study of spatial heterogeneity in lung cancer. TCRdb reprocessed the 5' RACE reads with MiXCR, giving one entry per CDR3 protein. In the table there are 65,000 to 85,000 distinct CDR3 sequences, 15% to 20% of which are singletons. Sequences were derived from PBMCs, sampled at surgery. These TCRs come from a male donor with early-stage non-small cell lung cancer. Each CDR3 is given with its conserved first and last residue. The D gene is left open where the match is weak. Some rows have no size entry. The others give once, few or many, or a class for an expanded clone.

CDR3aa: CAIGGRGNEQFF; CDR3nt: TGTGCCATCGGAGGGAGGGGGAATGAGCAGTTCTTC; abundance: many; j_gene: TRBJ2-1; d_gene: .; v_gene: TRBV10-3
CDR3aa: CASSPSVGATEAFF; CDR3nt: TGTGCCAGCTCACCTTCGGTGGGGGCTACTGAAGCTTTCTTT; abundance: .; j_gene: TRBJ1-1; d_gene: .; v_gene: TRBV18
CDR3aa: CSGQRGSSYNEQFF; CDR3nt: TGCAGCGGGCAGCGGGGGAGCTCCTACAATGAGCAGTTCTTC; abundance: many; j_gene: TRBJ2-1; d_gene: TRBD2; v_gene: TRBV29-1
CDR3aa: CASSVDTRNSPLHF; CDR3nt: TGTGCCAGCAGCGTAGACACAAGAAATTCACCCCTCCACTTT; abundance: few; j_gene: TRBJ1-6; d_gene: .; v_gene: TRBV9
CDR3aa: CSVGGGSSGSKETQYF; CDR3nt: TGCAGCGTTGGGGGAGGATCTAGCGGGAGTAAAGAGACCCAGTACTTC; abundance: many; j_gene: TRBJ2-5; d_gene: TRBD2; v_gene: TRBV29-1
CDR3aa: CASSQAGTSYDTQYF; CDR3nt: TGTGCCAGCAGCCAAGCCGGGACTAGCTACGATACGCAGTATTTT; abundance: few; j_gene: TRBJ2-3; d_gene: TRBD2; v_gene: TRBV4-2
CDR3aa: CASTTIGRGDEKLFF; CDR3nt: TGTGCCAGTACCACTATCGGCAGGGGGGACGAAAAACTGTTTTTT; abundance: many; j_gene: TRBJ1-4; d_gene: TRBD1; v_gene: TRBV19
CDR3aa: CASSLSSSVREQYF; CDR3nt: TGTGCCAGCAGCTTGTCCAGCTCTGTGCGCGAGCAGTACTTC; abundance: .; j_gene: TRBJ2-7; d_gene: .; v_gene: TRBV7-9
CDR3aa: CAWSVRGNSNQPQHF; CDR3nt: TGTGCCTGGAGTGTCAGAGGGAATAGCAATCAGCCCCAGCATTTT; abundance: few; j_gene: TRBJ1-5; d_gene: .; v_gene: TRBV30
CDR3aa: CAWTSGGFSYEQYF; CDR3nt: TGTGCCTGGACCAGTGGAGGGTTTTCGTACGAGCAGTACTTC; abundance: few; j_gene: TRBJ2-7; d_gene: .; v_gene: TRBV30
CDR3aa: CSVEEGILQYF; CDR3nt: TGCAGCGTTGAAGAAGGGATCCTTCAGTACTTC; abundance: few; j_gene: TRBJ2-7; d_gene: .; v_gene: TRBV29-1
CDR3aa: CASSFGGSHNEQYF; CDR3nt: TGTGCCAGCAGTTTTGGAGGGAGTCACAACGAGCAGTACTTC; abundance: .; j_gene: TRBJ2-7; d_gene: .; v_gene: TRBV28
CDR3aa: CASTLRGAEAFF; CDR3nt: TGTGCCAGCACCCTTCGGGGGGCTGAAGCTTTCTTT; abundance: few; j_gene: TRBJ1-1; d_gene: .; v_gene: TRBV2
CDR3aa: CASSTSGRTDTQYF; CDR3nt: TGTGCCAGCAGCACTAGCGGGAGAACAGATACGCAGTATTTT; abundance: few; j_gene: TRBJ2-3; d_gene: TRBD2; v_gene: TRBV3-1
CDR3aa: CASSKQGGNTGELFF; CDR3nt: TGTGCCAGCAGCAAACAGGGCGGAAACACCGGGGAGCTGTTTTTT; abundance: .; j_gene: TRBJ2-2; d_gene: .; v_gene: TRBV7-3